These 32 T cell receptor beta chains share one sample of origin, sequenced in a study of T cell changes during pregnancy in multiple sclerosis. Only in-frame clones appear in the TCRdb table, and some are missing; sequencing was by immunoSEQ multiplex PCR. This sample yields about 85,000 clones, of which 91% are seen a single time; about 2.5% belongs to the top ten. This material consisted of peripheral blood, taken in the first trimester of pregnancy. Every receptor here comes from a female donor with multiple sclerosis, enrolled in a pregnancy study.

The chain recombines TRBV25-1 with TRBJ1-2, with 8 bases fitting TRBD1. The ends lost 2 bases at V and 7 bases at J; junction bases unmatched: 9. Germline V gene lookup returns CDR1 MGHDK and CDR2 SYGVNS. CDR3 length: 15 residues. The CDR3 protein is CASSETGGAAGGYTF. CDR3 DNA: TGTGCCAGCAGTGAAACAGGGGGGGCGGCTGGTGGCTACACCTTC.

J is TRBJ1-1 and V is TRBV5-1; D is possibly TRBD1 (5 bases). Germline V gene lookup returns CDR1 SGHRS and CDR2 YFSETQ. This CDR3 is built from 14 residues. Trimming left V 1 base short and J 3 bases short, with 10 bases between. In DNA form, the CDR3 reads TGCGCCAGCAGCTTGAGTGGGGGGGACACTGAAGCTTTCTTT. Protein: CASSLSGGDTEAFF.

The chain has TRBV18 and TRBJ2-5; possible D gene TRBD2, 6 bases. The V and J ends lost 5 bases and 7 bases respectively, with 11 bases between them. CDR3 length equals 12 residues. Germline V lookup: CDR1 KGHSH, CDR2 LQKENI. CDR3 protein: CASSTTSVTQYF. The CDR3 region has the DNA TGTGCCAGCTCAACGACTAGTGTGACCCAGTACTTC.

The chain is built from TRBV7-3 and TRBJ1-5; D gene ambiguous. Trimming cost V 1 base and J 2 bases, with 12 bases left between them. Germline-derived CDR1 and CDR2 are SGHTA and FQGTGA. The length of the CDR3 is 16 residues. CDR3 sequence (DNA): TGTGCCAGCAGCTTAAGGTTGTTCCAGGGCAATCAGCCCCAGCATTTT. It specifies CASSLRLFQGNQPQHF. Drawing the rest from reference TRBV7-3 and TRBJ1-5, the complete variable domain is GAGVSQTPSNKVTEKGKYVELRCDPISGHTALYWYRQSLGQGPEFLIYFQGTGAADDSGLPNDRFFAVRPEGSVSTLKIQRTERGDSAVYLCASSLRLFQGNQPQHFGDGTRLSIL.

This rearrangement joins TRBV28 to TRBJ1-5; 7 nucleotides agree with TRBD1. There are 16 residues in the CDR3. The germline gives CDR1 MDHEN, CDR2 SYDVKM. The junction had 9 bases not matched to a gene; V was cut back by 6 bases and J by 1 base. In DNA, the CDR3 is TGTGCCAGCAGCCCAGTCAGGGGGATAAGCAATCAGCCCCAGCATTTT. It is translated as CASSPVRGISNQPQHF.

The CDR3 reads CASSPPMGAGGPDTQYF. The CDR3 coding sequence is TGTGCCAGCTCACCACCGATGGGAGCGGGAGGGCCGGATACGCAGTATTTT. The chain carries TRBV18 and TRBJ2-3; the match to TRBD2 covers 10 bases. This CDR3 is built from 17 residues. V lost 0 bases, J lost 6 bases, and 9 bases stayed unmatched. Germline loops: CDR1 KGHSH, CDR2 LQKENI.

The chain employs TRBV5-1 and TRBJ1-2; tentative D call: TRBD1 (6 bases). The CDR3 is made up of 14 amino acids. From germline, CDR1 is SGHRS and CDR2 YFSETQ. The V end lost 0 bases, the J end lost 1 base, and 7 bases lay between the germline ends. Here the CDR3 reads CASSLGTDNYGYTF. The CDR3 bases are TGCGCCAGCAGCTTGGGGACAGATAACTATGGCTACACCTTC.

This sequence joins TRBV19 and TRBJ2-1; 13 bases line up with TRBD2. J lost 10 bases, V lost 4 bases, and 10 bases had no gene match. CDR3 size: 16 residues. Germline V lookup: CDR1 LNHDA, CDR2 SQIVND (reference sequence). Here the CDR3 reads CASSNFTSGRAPEQFF. The CDR3 nucleotides read TGTGCCAGTAGTAATTTTACTAGCGGGAGGGCCCCCGAGCAGTTCTTC.

The V gene is TRBV7-3, the J gene TRBJ1-4; D gene unclear. This CDR3 contains 16 residues. The V end was cut by 5 bases, the J end by 0 bases, with 13 bases between. The germline V gene has CDR1 SGHTA and CDR2 FQGTGA. Here the CDR3 DNA reads TGTGCCAGCAGCGTGGAGGGCTATTCAACTAATGAAAAACTGTTTTTT. This encodes CASSVEGYSTNEKLFF.

V usage is TRBV19 and J usage is TRBJ2-7; D is perhaps TRBD2 (5 bases). Germline CDR1 is LNHDA and CDR2 is SQIVND (reference sequence). The CDR3 length is 12 residues. Trimming removed 7 bases from V and 0 bases from J, with 7 bases in between. The CDR3 nucleotides are TGTGCCAGTATGGGGAGCTCCTACGAGCAGTACTTC. This codes for CASMGSSYEQYF.

The sample holds one count of this clone. The gene calls are TRBV7-7 and TRBJ1-2; possibly TRBD1 for D (6 bases). This CDR3 has 15 amino acids. V was trimmed by 5 bases and J by 3 bases, leaving 16 bases between them. CDR1 and CDR2 from the germline V gene are SSHAT and FNYEAQ (reference sequence). CDR3 coding DNA: TGTGCCAGCAGCCTGCGGTCCAGGGGACACTATGGCTACACCTTC. Amino acids: CASSLRSRGHYGYTF.

The rearrangement links TRBV19 to TRBJ1-2; TRBD1 matches at 9 bases. CDR1 and CDR2 (germline): LNHDA, SQIVND (reference sequence). The CDR3 has 15 amino acids. The V gene end was trimmed by 3 bases and the J gene end by 4 bases; junction bases not matched to a gene: 6. The CDR3 nucleotides read TGTGCCAGTAGTATTACGGGACAGGGCACCTATGGCTACACCTTC. As protein: CASSITGQGTYGYTF.

The gene calls are TRBV27 and TRBJ1-2; D is ambiguous. Germline values: CDR1 MNHEY, CDR2 SMNVEV (reference sequence). Trimming pared 2 bases from V and 3 bases from J, leaving 10 bases between. The CDR3 covers 14 residues. The CDR3 reads CASSLGIGDYGYTF. For the CDR3, the DNA is TGTGCCAGCAGTTTAGGGATCGGGGACTATGGCTACACCTTC.

The chain links TRBV9 to TRBJ1-2; weak D call: TRBD1 (5 bases). The germline CDR1 and CDR2 sequences are SGDLS and YYNGEE. This CDR3 has 13 residues. With 4 bases removed from V and 0 bases from J, the gap between germline ends came to 7 bases. CDR3 sequence (DNA): TGTGCCAGCAGCTCGACAGCTAACTATGGCTACACCTTC. Residues: CASSSTANYGYTF. The full variable domain, completed using reference TRBV9 and TRBJ1-2, is DSGVTQTPKHLITATGQRVTLRCSPRSGDLSVYWYQQSLDQGLQFLIQYYNGEERAKGNILERFSAQQFPDLHSELNLSSLELGDSALYFCASSSTANYGYTFGSGTRLTVV.

This chain connects TRBV9 to TRBJ1-6; D call uncertain. Trimming pared 6 bases from V and 0 bases from J, leaving 10 bases between. The germline V gene encodes CDR1 SGDLS and CDR2 YYNGEE. The CDR3 spans 15 residues. CDR3 sequence reads: CASTPGSSYNSPLHF. The DNA for the CDR3 is TGTGCCAGCACTCCGGGGAGCTCCTATAATTCACCCCTCCACTTT.

The rearrangement links TRBV10-3 to TRBJ1-2; 10 bases are shared with TRBD1. The junction had 7 bases not matched to a gene; V was cut back by 2 bases and J by 4 bases. CDR1 is ENHRY, CDR2 SYGVKD, per germline. This CDR3 is 16 amino acids long. This chain's CDR3 is CAISEPRQGASYGYTF. CDR3 nucleotide sequence: TGTGCCATCAGTGAGCCCAGACAGGGGGCGTCCTATGGCTACACCTTC.

The chain recombines TRBV29-1 with TRBJ2-3; D might be TRBD1 (5 bases). Germline CDR1 reads SQVTM; CDR2 reads ANQGSEA. The CDR3 has 13 amino acids. V was cut by 4 bases and J by 3 bases, with 11 bases left in between. In nucleotides, the CDR3 is TGCAGCGTTGCTGGCAGGGTGACAGATACGCAGTATTTT. This sequence encodes CSVAGRVTDTQYF.

DNA of the CDR3: TGTGCCAGCAGTATCGGGACAGCCTACGAGCAGTACTTC. It is translated as CASSIGTAYEQYF. The chain combines TRBV6-5 with TRBJ2-7; 7 bases align to TRBD1. This CDR3 is 13 amino acids long. Germline V gene sequence: CDR1 MNHEY, CDR2 SVGAGI. V gave up 5 bases and J gave up 2 bases; unmatched junction bases: 3.

This rearrangement joins TRBV29-1 to TRBJ2-1; 14 bases match TRBD2. The CDR3 spans 15 residues. The V gene's germline CDR1 is SQVTM and CDR2 ANQGSEA. V was clipped by 2 bases and J by 5 bases; unmatched bases: 2. CDR3: CSVERTSGRNNEQFF. In nucleotides, the CDR3 is TGCAGCGTTGAACGGACTAGCGGGAGGAACAATGAGCAGTTCTTC.

CDR3 coding DNA: TGCGCCAGCCTCGCCATCAGGGGAGAGGACACTGAAGCTTTCTTT. Amino acids: CASLAIRGEDTEAFF. The rearrangement links TRBV10-2 to TRBJ1-1; tentative D call: TRBD1 (6 bases). This CDR3 has 15 amino acids. V lost 8 bases and J lost 3, with 19 bases in between. From germline, CDR1 is WSHSY and CDR2 SAAADI.

The V and J genes are TRBV2 and TRBJ2-7; 7 bases align to TRBD1. Trimming at V came to 6 bases and at J to 11 bases, leaving 10 bases not matched to a gene. From germline, CDR1 is SNHLY and CDR2 FYNNEI. The CDR3 has 12 residues. For the CDR3, the DNA is TGTGCCAGCAGCTCTACGGCCCAGGGGGAGTACTTC. It translates to CASSSTAQGEYF.

The chain links TRBV5-5 to TRBJ2-5, with 8 bases fitting TRBD1. Germline lookup yields CDR1 SGHKS and CDR2 YYEKEE (reference sequence). There are 16 residues in the CDR3. With 0 bases clipped from V and 5 bases from J, the junction kept 9 bases outside the gene matches. The CDR3 spells CASSLALRQGLETQYF. The CDR3 coding sequence is TGTGCCAGCAGCTTGGCCCTGCGACAGGGGCTGGAGACCCAGTACTTC.

V gene TRBV14 combines with J gene TRBJ1-2; D is uncertain. There are 14 residues in the CDR3. CDR1 is SGHDN, CDR2 FVKESK, per germline. Trimming took off 0 bases at V and 3 bases at J, with 8 bases between the two ends. The CDR3 DNA is TGTGCCAGCAGCCAAGACGTCCGAGACTATGGCTACACCTTC. This translates into CASSQDVRDYGYTF.

This chain uses TRBV9 with TRBJ1-2, with a possible D match to TRBD1 (6 bases). The V end was cut by 0 bases, the J end by 0 bases, with 12 bases between. The CDR3 is made up of 16 amino acids. Germline CDR1 reads SGDLS; CDR2 reads YYNGEE. CDR3 DNA: TGTGCCAGCAGCGTAGACAGGGCGGTGGCTAACTATGGCTACACCTTC. Protein sequence: CASSVDRAVANYGYTF.

V gene TRBV19 combines with J gene TRBJ2-1; 11 bases align to TRBD2. J was trimmed by 10 bases and V by 1 base; bases with no gene match: 9. CDR3 size: 16 residues. Looked up from germline, CDR1 is LNHDA and CDR2 is SQIVND (reference sequence). The CDR3 is CASSIAKLAGVDEQFF. For the CDR3, the DNA is TGTGCCAGTAGTATAGCTAAACTAGCGGGAGTGGACGAGCAGTTCTTC. The full variable domain, in which reference TRBV19 and TRBJ2-1 provide the parts outside the CDR3, is DGGITQSPKYLFRKEGQNVTLSCEQNLNHDAMYWYRQDPGQGLRLIYYSQIVNDFQKGDIAEGYSVSREKKESFPLTVTSAQKNPTAFYLCASSIAKLAGVDEQFFGPGTRLTVL.

V and J are TRBV7-6 and TRBJ2-7; 7 nucleotides align to TRBD2. The CDR3 consists of 14 residues. The V and J ends lost 3 bases and 5 bases, in that order; junction bases with no gene match: 7. CDR1 is SGHVS, CDR2 FNYEAQ, per germline. CDR3 sequence reads: CASSLFGGNHEQYF. The CDR3, as DNA: TGTGCCAGCAGCTTGTTCGGGGGGAACCACGAGCAGTACTTC.

The chain is built from TRBV27 and TRBJ2-3; TRBD1 is a possible D gene (5 bases). The CDR3 extends over 15 amino acids. Trimming removed 6 bases from V and 0 bases from J, with 13 bases in between. Per germline, CDR1 MNHEY and CDR2 SMNVEV (reference sequence). Written as DNA, the CDR3 is TGTGCCAGCAGCCCCACCAGGGTCAGCACAGATACGCAGTATTTT. Amino acids: CASSPTRVSTDTQYF.

The rearrangement uses TRBV9 and TRBJ1-1; D unresolved. V was cut by 3 bases and J by 3 bases, with 9 bases left in between. CDR3 length equals 13 residues. Germline lookup yields CDR1 SGDLS and CDR2 YYNGEE. Here the CDR3 DNA reads TGTGCCAGCAGCGCCAACCGGGACACTGAAGCTTTCTTT. It encodes CASSANRDTEAFF.

This clone was counted once. The chain carries TRBV7-8 and TRBJ2-2; 7 bases are shared with TRBD1. The CDR3 runs 16 residues. Germline V gives CDR1 SGHVS, CDR2 FQNEAQ. With 1 base clipped from V and 3 bases from J, the junction kept 5 bases outside the gene matches. The DNA of the CDR3 is TGTGCCAGCAGCTTAGTCCGAGGGGGCGACACCGGGGAGCTGTTTTTT. It yields the protein CASSLVRGGDTGELFF.

The chain employs TRBV9 and TRBJ1-6, with D tentatively TRBD1 (6 bases). This CDR3 region has 18 residues. Germline-derived CDR1 and CDR2 are SGDLS and YYNGEE. The V gene lost 0 bases and the J gene lost 1 base, with 14 bases spanning the gap. The CDR3 loop reads CASSVDPGTLSYNSPLHF. In DNA, the CDR3 is TGTGCCAGCAGCGTAGATCCCGGGACATTATCCTATAATTCACCCCTCCACTTT.

The chain carries TRBV6-1 and TRBJ2-6, with D perhaps matching TRBD1 (5 bases). CDR1 MNHNS and CDR2 SASEGT come from the germline V gene. The CDR3 contains 15 residues. V was shortened by 6 bases and J by 0 bases, with 9 bases between the two germline ends. CDR3 sequence (DNA): TGTGCCAGCAGGATGACAGTCTCTGGGGCCAACGTCCTGACTTTC. Translated, it gives CASRMTVSGANVLTF.

The J gene is TRBJ2-5, the V gene TRBV5-1; 10 nucleotides line up with TRBD2. Germline trimming cut 2 bases from V and 4 bases from J; bases unmatched to any gene: 5. This CDR3 spans 15 amino acids. The V gene's germline CDR1 is SGHRS and CDR2 YFSETQ. Here the CDR3 reads CASSFGLAGAETQYF. In nucleotides, the CDR3 is TGCGCCAGCAGCTTTGGTCTAGCGGGGGCAGAGACCCAGTACTTC.